The 25 T cell receptor beta chains in this list originate from one sample, sequenced in a study of blood T cell repertoires in COVID-19. Produced via immunoSEQ multiplex PCR; TCRdb's table is partial and in-frame only. Of some 100,000 clones in the sample, 75% to 85% were seen once. Sequenced material: peripheral blood. The receptor source for this set is a human donor in a cohort sampled during active COVID-19.

This chain uses TRBV6-2 or TRBV6-3 with TRBJ1-5; D gene ambiguous. The germline CDR1 and CDR2 sequences are MNHEY and SVGEGT. The V gene lost 4 bases and the J gene lost 0 bases, with 13 bases spanning the gap. CDR3 size: 16 residues. The CDR3 DNA follows: TGTGCCAGCAGTTCTCTACCCTGGTATAGCAATCAGCCCCAGCATTTT. Protein: CASSSLPWYSNQPQHF.

This rearrangement joins TRBV5-1 to TRBJ2-3, with no clear D. Germline assignment: CDR1 SGHRS and CDR2 YFSETQ. The CDR3 totals 15 residues. The V end lost 0 bases, the J end lost 0 bases, and 8 bases lay between the germline ends. CDR3 in amino acids: CASSLAGVSTDTQYF. CDR3 in DNA: TGCGCCAGCAGCTTGGCCGGAGTTAGCACAGATACGCAGTATTTT.

The chain is built from TRBV11-2 and TRBJ2-7, with a weak D call TRBD2 (6 bases). The V gene's germline CDR1 is SGHAT and CDR2 FQNNGV. The CDR3 runs 15 residues. V lost 1 base to trimming and J lost 4 bases, with 14 bases between them. The CDR3 bases are TGTGCCAGCAGCTTAGGTCCCAGCGGGCGGTACGAGCAGTACTTC. Its translation: CASSLGPSGRYEQYF.

The chain has TRBV4-1 and TRBJ2-3; TRBD2 might be the D (5 bases). This CDR3 region has 17 residues. Germline V gene data show CDR1 as MGHRA and CDR2 as YSYEKL. V gave up 0 bases and J gave up 3 bases, with 16 bases separating them. As DNA, the CDR3 is TGCGCCAGCAGCCAAGAGAGGGTAAGGGCTGGGACAGATACGCAGTATTTT. This encodes CASSQERVRAGTDTQYF.

This clone was seen only a few times. In DNA form, the CDR3 reads TGTGCCAGAAGCTTGGGAGGTTGGGGACAACAGCATCAGCCCCAGCATTTT. It encodes CARSLGGWGQQHQPQHF. V usage is TRBV5-3 and J usage is TRBJ1-5; D perhaps matches TRBD1 (6 bases). TRBV5-3 is noted as an ORF with a role that remains uncertain. V was clipped by 0 bases and J by 5 bases, with 18 bases between them. This CDR3 comprises 17 residues.

The chain links TRBV7-2 to TRBJ2-7, with a possible D match to TRBD1 (6 bases). CDR1 SGHTA and CDR2 FQGNSA come from the germline V gene. V was clipped by 5 bases and J by 0 bases, with 11 bases between them. The CDR3 runs to 14 residues. CDR3 sequence reads: CASSADRFSYEQYF. The CDR3 nucleotides are TGTGCCAGCAGCGCCGACAGGTTCTCCTACGAGCAGTACTTC. Variable domain in full (rest from reference TRBV7-2 and TRBJ2-7): GAGVSQSPSNKVTEKGKDVELRCDPISGHTALYWYRQSLGQGLEFLIYFQGNSAPDKSGLPSDRFSAERTGGSVSTLTIQRTQQEDSAVYLCASSADRFSYEQYFGPGTRLTVT.

This clone came up a few times. The V and J genes are TRBV7-2 and TRBJ1-1, with 10 bases fitting TRBD1. The CDR3 runs 15 residues. Germline V gives CDR1 SGHTA, CDR2 FQGNSA. The V segment lost 6 bases and the J segment 4 bases; nucleotides outside the gene matches: 8. The CDR3 protein is CASRRQGARVTEAFF. The CDR3 coding sequence is TGTGCCAGCAGAAGACAGGGGGCGCGGGTCACTGAAGCTTTCTTT.

This rearrangement joins TRBV19 to TRBJ1-2; D uncertain. The germline V and J ends were trimmed by 8 bases and 3 bases, with 19 bases remaining between them. The CDR3 loop spans 15 amino acids. CDR1 is LNHDA and CDR2 is SQIVND in the germline V gene (reference sequence). CDR3 sequence reads: CASGYSRNPHYGYTF. The CDR3 nucleotides are TGTGCCAGTGGGTACAGCCGTAATCCTCACTATGGCTACACCTTC.

The genes are TRBV6-5 and TRBJ1-4; D gene unclear. V shed 6 bases and J shed 8 bases, with 13 bases lying between them. Germline V gives CDR1 MNHEY, CDR2 SVGAGI. The CDR3 spans 13 residues. CDR3 sequence: CASRRTLDEKLFF. DNA for the CDR3: TGTGCCAGCAGGAGGACTCTGGACGAAAAACTGTTTTTT.

This clone was recorded only once. This chain joins TRBV9 and TRBJ2-1; 7 bases align to TRBD1. Losses at the gene ends were 0 bases for V and 10 bases for J; bases not matched to a gene: 10. The CDR3 loop spans 15 amino acids. CDR1 SGDLS and CDR2 YYNGEE come from the germline V gene. The CDR3 is CASSVVQGGSGEQFF. CDR3 nucleotide sequence: TGTGCCAGCAGCGTAGTCCAAGGGGGCTCAGGGGAGCAGTTCTTC.

The CDR3 loop reads CASSFNRGVMNTEAFF. The CDR3 DNA reads TGTGCCAGCAGCTTCAACAGGGGTGTGATGAACACTGAAGCTTTCTTT. V gene TRBV5-4 combines with J gene TRBJ1-1, with 7 bases aligning to TRBD1. The CDR3 extends over 16 amino acids. Germline V gives CDR1 SGHNT, CDR2 YYREEE (reference sequence). J lost 0 bases, V lost 2 bases, and 7 bases had no gene match.

The chain links TRBV20-1 to TRBJ1-1; D call uncertain. Trimming shortened V by 4 bases and J by 13 bases, and 13 bases separated the two germline ends. Germline CDR1 DFQATT, CDR2 SNEGSKA (reference sequence). This CDR3 contains 10 residues. The CDR3 nucleotides read TGCAGTGCTATTCGGGGAGTTGGTTTCTTT. This codes for CSAIRGVGFF.

The chain recombines TRBV5-4 with TRBJ2-1; the D gene is possibly TRBD1 (6 bases). The length of the CDR3 is 15 residues. The germline V gene has CDR1 SGHNT and CDR2 YYREEE (reference sequence). Trimming took off 4 bases at V and 0 bases at J, with 11 bases between the two ends. CDR3 in DNA: TGTGCCAGCAGCGGTCAGGGGAGCTCCTACAATGAGCAGTTCTTC. Residues: CASSGQGSSYNEQFF.

The chain links TRBV28 to TRBJ1-4; possible D gene TRBD1, 6 bases. Trimming shortened V by 5 bases and J by 0 bases, and 16 bases separated the two germline ends. CDR1 is MDHEN, CDR2 SYDVKM, per germline. The CDR3 extends over 17 amino acids. In DNA, the CDR3 is TGTGCCAGCAGTCGCACCGGGACAAGCACAACTAATGAAAAACTGTTTTTT. The encoded protein is CASSRTGTSTTNEKLFF.

At least ten counts were recorded for this clone. The chain combines TRBV28 with TRBJ1-5, with a weak D call TRBD1 (6 bases). V lost 7 bases to trimming and J lost 5 bases, with 9 bases between them. The length of the CDR3 is 12 residues. Germline V gives CDR1 MDHEN, CDR2 SYDVKM. Here the CDR3 reads CASTWTDQPQHF. The CDR3 region has the DNA TGTGCCAGCACCTGGACAGATCAGCCCCAGCATTTT. Looking up the rest from reference TRBV28 and TRBJ1-5 gives the full variable domain: DVKVTQSSRYLVKRTGEKVFLECVQDMDHENMFWYRQDPGLGLRLIYFSYDVKMKEKGDIPEGYSVSREKKERFSLILESASTNQTSMYLCASTWTDQPQHFGDGTRLSIL.

This sequence joins TRBV28 and TRBJ1-2; perhaps TRBD1 as D (6 bases). Germline V gives CDR1 MDHEN, CDR2 SYDVKM. The CDR3 runs 17 residues. The V and J ends lost 4 bases and 6 bases respectively, with 24 bases between them. CDR3 residues: CASSWLLWLKGGDGYTF. CDR3 bases: TGTGCCAGCAGTTGGCTCCTTTGGCTAAAAGGGGGGGATGGCTACACCTTC.

This clone appeared a single time. The chain employs TRBV7-2 and TRBJ1-2, with 9 bases that match TRBD1. Germline CDR1 SGHTA, CDR2 FQGNSA. The CDR3 extends over 14 amino acids. The V gene end was trimmed by 3 bases and the J gene end by 4 bases; junction bases not matched to a gene: 3. The CDR3 region is CASSLGQGAYGYTF. CDR3 bases: TGTGCCAGCAGCTTGGGACAGGGAGCCTATGGCTACACCTTC.

This clone was seen more than once but under ten times. The chain carries TRBV18 and TRBJ1-1; 10 bases agree with TRBD1. After removal of 3 bases from V and 5 bases from J, the junction contained 9 bases not matched to a gene. The CDR3 runs 16 residues. Germline loops: CDR1 KGHSH, CDR2 LQKENI. CDR3 residues: CASSPPGTGVETEAFF. The DNA for the CDR3 is TGTGCCAGCTCACCCCCAGGGACAGGGGTGGAAACTGAAGCTTTCTTT. Full variable domain (outside the CDR3, taken from reference TRBV18 and TRBJ1-1): NAGVMQNPRHLVRRRGQEARLRCSPMKGHSHVYWYRQLPEEGLKFMVYLQKENIIDESGMPKERFSAEFPKEGPSILRIQQVVRGDSAAYFCASSPPGTGVETEAFFGQGTRLTVV.

As concerns this clone: The same CDR3 arises from other DNA sequences in this sample as well. V usage is TRBV18 and J usage is TRBJ1-1, with D hard to call. V was shortened by 3 bases and J by 2 bases, with 10 bases between the two germline ends. This CDR3 is 14 amino acids long. Looked up from germline, CDR1 is KGHSH and CDR2 is LQKENI. CDR3 bases: TGTGCCAGCTCACCCTCCGCTAGAAACACTGAAGCTTTCTTT. Amino acids: CASSPSARNTEAFF.

The chain uses TRBV5-5 and TRBJ1-5; unclear D gene. CDR3 length: 18 amino acids. The germline CDR1 and CDR2 sequences are SGHKS and YYEKEE (reference sequence). Trimming pared 4 bases from V and 2 bases from J, leaving 22 bases between. The DNA of the CDR3 is TGTGCCAGCAGCCGGGGTCTGACCGGGAGTGATCGCAATCAGCCCCAGCATTTT. It yields the protein CASSRGLTGSDRNQPQHF.

Sample share makes this clone medium-sized. The rearrangement uses TRBV6-2 or TRBV6-3 and TRBJ2-7, with 7 bases identical to TRBD1. The CDR3 is 14 amino acids. Germline V gene sequence: CDR1 MNHEY, CDR2 SVGEGT. J gave up 9 bases and V 5 bases, and 13 bases lay outside the gene matches. CDR3 amino acids: CASSPHGTEITQYF. The CDR3 DNA is TGTGCCAGCAGTCCGCACGGGACAGAAATAACGCAGTACTTC.

The chain joins TRBV30 to TRBJ2-3; a weak D match, TRBD1 (5 bases). Between the trimmed V and J ends, which lost 4 bases and 6 bases, there was a span of 14 bases. This CDR3 is 13 amino acids long. CDR1 and CDR2 (germline): GTSNPN, SVGIG (reference sequence). The DNA for the CDR3 is TGTGCCTGGAATGGGGCGTCTAGGGATACGCAGTATTTT. It is translated as CAWNGASRDTQYF. Variable domain in full (rest from reference TRBV30 and TRBJ2-3): SQTIHQWPATLVQPVGSPLSLECTVEGTSNPNLYWYRQAAGRGLQLLFYSVGIGQISSEVPQNLSASRPQDRQFILSSKKLLLSDSGFYLCAWNGASRDTQYFGPGTRLTVL.

In its sample, this clone was seen once. The V gene is TRBV7-9, the J gene TRBJ1-4; 7 nucleotides align to TRBD1. The CDR3 spans 15 residues. J gave up 2 bases and V 1 base, and 1 base lay outside the gene matches. CDR1 is SEHNR, CDR2 FQNEAQ, per germline (reference sequence). The CDR3 region is CASSLGDSTNEKLFF. The CDR3 DNA sequence: TGTGCCAGCAGCTTAGGGGACAGCACTAATGAAAAACTGTTTTTT.

V is TRBV29-1 and J is TRBJ1-3; D gene uncertain. V was clipped by 0 bases and J by 1 base, with 4 bases between them. Germline CDR1 and CDR2: SQVTM and ANQGSEA. The CDR3 totals 13 residues. For the CDR3, the DNA is TGCAGCGTTGAAGAACGGTCTGGAAACACCATATATTTT. Translating gives CSVEERSGNTIYF. The whole variable domain, remainder taken from reference TRBV29-1 and TRBJ1-3, is SAVISQKPSRDICQRGTSLTIQCQVDSQVTMMFWYRQQPGQSLTLIATANQGSEATYESGFVIDKFPISRPNLTFSTLTVSNMSPEDSSIYLCSVEERSGNTIYFGEGSWLTVV.

The chain couples TRBV2 to TRBJ1-2, with 7 bases fitting TRBD1. The CDR3 runs to 13 residues. CDR1 is SNHLY and CDR2 is FYNNEI in the germline V gene. V dropped 3 bases and J dropped 8; count of bases not matched to a gene: 6. The CDR3 sequence: CASSDEPRGGYTF. CDR3 nucleotides: TGTGCCAGCAGTGATGAACCCAGGGGGGGCTACACCTTC.